These 2 T cell receptor beta chains share one sample of origin, sequenced in a study of T cell responses to AZD1222 COVID-19 vaccine. Sequenced by immunoSEQ multiplex PCR; TCRdb stores in-frame clones only, minus some. The sample carries some 150,000 clones, over 75% recorded once. Sequences were derived from peripheral blood, sampled on day 0 of AZD1222 vaccination. These receptors originate from an adult in good health.

V usage is TRBV9 and J usage is TRBJ2-3; 13 bases match TRBD2. With V trimmed by 4 bases and J by 2 bases, 4 bases remained unmatched. Germline values: CDR1 SGDLS, CDR2 YYNGEE. CDR3 length: 16 amino acids. CDR3 sequence: CASSTGLAGVTDTQYF. The CDR3 nucleotides read TGTGCCAGCAGCACAGGACTAGCGGGAGTCACAGATACGCAGTATTTT.

The V and J genes are TRBV9 and TRBJ2-7; 9 bases line up with TRBD1. The CDR3 loop spans 14 amino acids. Germline CDR1 and CDR2: SGDLS and YYNGEE. V gave up 0 bases and J gave up 4 bases; unmatched junction bases: 2. The CDR3 bases are TGTGCCAGCAGCGTAGGGACAGGGGATTACGAGCAGTACTTC. Residues: CASSVGTGDYEQYF. Using reference TRBV9 and TRBJ2-7 for the parts outside the CDR3, the full variable domain is DSGVTQTPKHLITATGQRVTLRCSPRSGDLSVYWYQQSLDQGLQFLIQYYNGEERAKGNILERFSAQQFPDLHSELNLSSLELGDSALYFCASSVGTGDYEQYFGPGTRLTVT.